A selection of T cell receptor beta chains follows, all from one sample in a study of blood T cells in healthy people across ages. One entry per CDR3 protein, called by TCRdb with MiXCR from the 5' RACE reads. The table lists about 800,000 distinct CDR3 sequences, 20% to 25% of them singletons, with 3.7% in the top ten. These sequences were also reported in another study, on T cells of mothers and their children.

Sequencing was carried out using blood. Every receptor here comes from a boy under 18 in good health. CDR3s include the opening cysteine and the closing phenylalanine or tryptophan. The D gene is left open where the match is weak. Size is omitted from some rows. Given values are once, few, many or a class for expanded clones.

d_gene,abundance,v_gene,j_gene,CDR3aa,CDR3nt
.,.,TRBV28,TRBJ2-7,CASSPNFSGEEQYF,TGTGCCAGCAGCCCAAACTTCTCAGGGGAGGAGCAGTACTTC
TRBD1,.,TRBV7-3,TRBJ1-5,CASSSGQGGQENQPQHF,TGTGCCAGCAGCTCGGGACAGGGAGGCCAGGAGAATCAGCCCCAGCATTTT
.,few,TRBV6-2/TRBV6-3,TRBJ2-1,CASTTGLSYNEQFF,TGTGCCAGCACCACGGGACTCTCTTACAATGAGCAGTTCTTC
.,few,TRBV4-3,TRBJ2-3,CASAISGTDTQYF,TGCGCCAGCGCGATAAGCGGCACAGATACGCAGTATTTT
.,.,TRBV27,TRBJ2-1,CASSLNLDYNEQFF,TGTGCCAGCAGTTTAAATCTGGACTACAATGAGCAGTTCTTC
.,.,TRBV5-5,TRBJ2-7,CASSLSVGPEEQYF,TGTGCCAGCAGCTTGTCTGTCGGCCCGGAGGAGCAGTACTTC
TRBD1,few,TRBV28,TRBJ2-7,CASRGPGTGDSYEQYF,TGTGCCAGCCGCGGTCCCGGGACAGGGGATTCCTACGAGCAGTACTTC
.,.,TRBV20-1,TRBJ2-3,CSPAGGAWSTQYF,TGCAGTCCTGCCGGCGGCGCATGGAGTACGCAGTATTTT
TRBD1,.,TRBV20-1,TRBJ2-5,CSASLTGGQETQYF,TGCAGTGCTAGCCTAACAGGGGGACAAGAGACCCAGTACTTC
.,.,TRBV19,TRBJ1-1,CASRNRDWTEAFF,TGTGCCAGTAGGAACAGGGATTGGACTGAAGCTTTCTTT
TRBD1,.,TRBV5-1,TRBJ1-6,CASSNRGTGGRATYNSPLHF,TGCGCCAGCAGCAACCGCGGGACAGGGGGACGGGCCACCTATAATTCACCCCTCCACTTT
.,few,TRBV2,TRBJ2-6,CASSEYGTDRSGANVLTF,TGTGCCAGCAGTGAATATGGAACCGACAGATCCGGGGCCAACGTCCTGACTTTC
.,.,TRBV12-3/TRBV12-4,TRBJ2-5,CSSSSLTPTAQETQYF,TGTTCCAGCAGTTCCTTAACCCCAACAGCGCAAGAGACCCAGTACTTC